This T cell receptor (beta chain) was captured in a study of chemoradiotherapy in HPV16-positive cancers. Study in general: Functional T-cell assays on a couple of HPV16-positive patients' cells defined candidate HPV-specific clones and common TCR motifs. Study-level findings and limits: Only two HPV16-positive patients supplied the functional HPV-specificity definition.

Profiled with immunoSEQ multiplex PCR; TCRdb holds only in-frame clones, not every one. In the table there are about 35,000 clones, 70% to 90% of which are singletons. This CDR3 comprises 15 residues. V dropped 8 bases and J dropped 0 bases, with 16 bases sitting between them. Germline CDR1 MNHEY, CDR2 SVGAGI. Samples were taken several times over chemoradiotherapy. This clone was seen a handful of times. The antigen remains unidentified. The source is a human donor with HPV-associated anogenital cancer. Sequences were derived from blood, sampled from a patient who underwent chemoradiotherapy. The chain uses TRBV6-5 and TRBJ1-1; D is undetermined. DNA of the CDR3: TGTGCCAGCCGACCGGGAAGATTGGTGAACACTGAAGCTTTCTTT. The encoded protein is CASRPGRLVNTEAFF.